The clone carrying this T cell receptor beta chain has a handful of counts. This sample is drawn from a study of identical twins. TCRdb itself ran the 5' RACE reads through MiXCR, one entry per CDR3 protein. The data show a few hundred thousand distinct CDR3 sequences, 6.5% seen once. CDR3 length: 19 amino acids. Germline V gene data show CDR1 as SQVTM and CDR2 as ANQGSEA. Trimming at V came to 1 base and at J to 0 bases, leaving 9 bases not matched to a gene. The same data also contributed to another study, on T cells expressing NK-cell markers. That source adds: The authors derived TCR beta repertoires from sorted CD3+CD56+NKG2C+, CD3+CD56+NKG2C- and CD3+CD56-NKG2C+ T cells. The CD3+CD56-NKG2C+ fraction of four donors was likewise dominated by these clonotypes.

The TCR originated in a woman between 18 and 29 years old in good health. Sequencing used CD8+ T cells sorted from blood. V gene TRBV29-1 combines with J gene TRBJ2-2; TRBD2 agrees at 12 bases. The CDR3 region is CSVEGQTSGRGPNTGELFF. The DNA of the CDR3 is TGCAGCGTTGAAGGCCAGACTAGCGGGAGAGGACCGAACACCGGGGAGCTGTTTTTT.